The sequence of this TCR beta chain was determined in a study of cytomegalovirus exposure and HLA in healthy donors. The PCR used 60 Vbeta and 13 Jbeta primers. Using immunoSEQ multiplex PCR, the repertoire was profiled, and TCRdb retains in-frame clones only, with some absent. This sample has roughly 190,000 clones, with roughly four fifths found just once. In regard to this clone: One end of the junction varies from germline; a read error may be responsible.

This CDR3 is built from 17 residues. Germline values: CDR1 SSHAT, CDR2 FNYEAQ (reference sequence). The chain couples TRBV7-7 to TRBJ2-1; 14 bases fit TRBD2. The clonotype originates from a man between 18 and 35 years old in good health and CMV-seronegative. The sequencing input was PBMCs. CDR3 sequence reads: CASSLAAGLAGVNEQFF. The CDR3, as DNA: TGTGCTAGCAGCTTAGCAGCGGGACTAGCGGGAGTGAATGAGCAGTTCTTC. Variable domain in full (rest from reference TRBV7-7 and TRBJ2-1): GAGVSQSPRYKVTKRGQDVTLRCDPISSHATLYWYQQALGQGPEFLTYFNYEAQPDKSGLPSDRFSAERPEGSISTLTIQRTEQRDSAMYRCASSLAAGLAGVNEQFFGPGTRLTVL.